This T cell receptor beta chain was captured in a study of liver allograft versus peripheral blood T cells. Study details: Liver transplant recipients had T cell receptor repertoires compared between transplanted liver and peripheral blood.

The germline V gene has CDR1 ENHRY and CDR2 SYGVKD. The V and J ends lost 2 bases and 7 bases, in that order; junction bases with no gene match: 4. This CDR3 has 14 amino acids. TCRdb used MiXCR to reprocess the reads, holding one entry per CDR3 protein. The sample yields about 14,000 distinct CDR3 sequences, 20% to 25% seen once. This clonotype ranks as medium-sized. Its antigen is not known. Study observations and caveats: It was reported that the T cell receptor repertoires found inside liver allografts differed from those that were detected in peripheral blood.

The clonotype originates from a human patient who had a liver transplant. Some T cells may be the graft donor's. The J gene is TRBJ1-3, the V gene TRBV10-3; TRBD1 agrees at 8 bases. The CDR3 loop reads CAISEETGDNTIYF. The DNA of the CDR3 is TGTGCCATCAGTGAGGAGACAGGGGATAACACCATATATTTT.